These T cell receptor beta chains were read from a single sample in a study of blood T cells in healthy people across ages. A single record per CDR3 protein comes from TCRdb applying MiXCR to the 5' RACE reads. The data show some 1.6 million distinct CDR3 sequences, about 35% seen once. The source material was blood. The source of these receptors is a woman aged 25 to 39 in good health. Each CDR3 is given with its conserved first and last residue. D genes are given only for firm matches. Only some rows state a clone size, as once, few, many or a class for expanded clones.

j_gene	v_gene	len	abundance	d_gene	CDR3aa	CDR3nt
TRBJ2-5	TRBV4-1	15	NA	NA	CASSRQDGPQETQYF	TGCGCCAGCAGCCGGCAGGACGGTCCCCAAGAGACCCAGTACTTC
TRBJ2-7	TRBV6-5	13	NA	NA	CASIYETSYEQYF	TGTGCCAGCATCTACGAGACCTCCTACGAGCAGTACTTC
TRBJ2-7	TRBV4-1	14	many	TRBD1	CASSQGDRADEQYF	TGCGCCAGCAGCCAAGGGGACAGGGCAGACGAGCAGTACTTC
TRBJ2-5	TRBV20-1	15	NA	TRBD2	CSASGSGRAGETQYF	TGCAGTGCTAGTGGTAGCGGGAGGGCAGGGGAGACCCAGTACTTC
TRBJ1-2	TRBV27	15	few	NA	CASSLSGFTNYGYTF	TGTGCCAGCAGTTTATCAGGGTTTACTAACTATGGCTACACCTTC
TRBJ2-7	TRBV14	12	few	NA	CASSLGFREQYF	TGTGCCAGCAGCCTCGGTTTCCGCGAGCAGTACTTC
TRBJ1-1	TRBV29-1	18	NA	NA	CSVEVVIEDKAMNTEAFF	TGCAGCGTTGAAGTTGTAATCGAGGACAAAGCCATGAACACTGAAGCTTTCTTT
TRBJ2-1	TRBV29-1	12	many	NA	CSPRGYAVEQFF	TGCAGCCCAAGGGGGTACGCGGTTGAGCAGTTCTTC
TRBJ1-5	TRBV3-1	16	few	NA	CASSQGSGAAYQPQHF	TGTGCCAGCAGCCAAGGGTCCGGGGCTGCCTATCAGCCCCAGCATTTT
TRBJ1-1	TRBV5-1	16	few	NA	CASSSSPGSSNTEAFF	TGCGCCAGCAGCTCGAGCCCCGGGAGTTCCAACACTGAAGCTTTCTTT
TRBJ1-2	TRBV27	15	NA	TRBD1	CASSLGQTGAYGYTF	TGTGCCAGCAGTTTGGGACAGACAGGTGCCTATGGCTACACCTTC
TRBJ2-3	TRBV29-1	14	few	TRBD2	CSTSGTSGTDTQYF	TGCAGCACCTCCGGGACTAGCGGCACAGATACGCAGTATTTT
TRBJ2-7	TRBV28	14	NA	NA	CASSMDPAPYEQYF	TGTGCCAGCAGTATGGACCCTGCCCCCTACGAGCAGTACTTC
TRBJ2-1	TRBV28	14	NA	TRBD1	CASIPDRVESEQFF	TGTGCCAGCATCCCAGACAGGGTTGAGAGTGAGCAGTTCTTC
TRBJ2-3	TRBV7-8	15	NA	NA	CTSSLKQASTDTQYF	TGTACCAGCAGCTTAAAACAGGCTAGCACAGATACGCAGTATTTT
TRBJ1-1	TRBV29-1	13	NA	TRBD1	CSALGQGVGQTFF	TGCAGCGCTTTGGGACAGGGGGTCGGCCAAACTTTCTTT
TRBJ1-1	TRBV20-1	16	few	NA	CSAPRQGGVENTEAFF	TGCAGTGCTCCTAGGCAGGGTGGGGTGGAAAACACTGAAGCTTTCTTT
TRBJ2-5	TRBV29-1	17	NA	NA	CSVDGPPGAGARITQYF	TGCAGCGTTGACGGGCCCCCGGGGGCCGGGGCCAGGATTACCCAGTACTTC
TRBJ2-3	TRBV7-3	14	NA	TRBD2	CASSFSGGAYTQYF	TGTGCCAGCAGCTTTAGCGGGGGGGCATATACGCAGTATTTT
TRBJ2-7	TRBV18	13	NA	NA	CASSPHQGNEQYF	TGTGCCAGCTCACCACACCAGGGTAACGAGCAGTACTTC
TRBJ2-5	TRBV6-5	17	NA	TRBD2	CASSYHISGSGGETQYF	TGTGCCAGCAGTTACCACATTAGCGGGAGTGGGGGGGAGACCCAGTACTTC
TRBJ1-6	TRBV7-2	16	NA	TRBD1	CASSSYGTGSGSPLHF	TGTGCCAGCAGCTCATATGGGACAGGGTCGGGTTCACCCCTCCACTTT
TRBJ1-1	TRBV12-3/TRBV12-4	14	few	NA	CASRLGRGVAEAFF	TGTGCCAGCAGACTGGGGAGGGGAGTAGCTGAAGCTTTCTTT
TRBJ2-7	TRBV20-1	15	NA	TRBD2	CSAHPGERDYSEQYF	TGCAGTGCCCACCCGGGGGAGCGGGACTACAGCGAGCAGTACTTC
TRBJ2-5	TRBV20-1	16	NA	NA	CSARDLSRGWEETQYF	TGCAGTGCTAGAGACCTTTCGAGGGGCTGGGAAGAGACCCAGTACTTC
TRBJ2-5	TRBV20-1	14	NA	NA	CSARDPQGWETQYF	TGCAGTGCTAGAGACCCCCAGGGATGGGAGACCCAGTACTTC
TRBJ2-7	TRBV4-2	16	NA	TRBD2	CASSQASGGMGGEQYF	TGTGCCAGCAGCCAAGCTAGCGGGGGGATGGGTGGCGAGCAGTACTTC
TRBJ2-1	TRBV29-1	12	many	NA	CSAERGNNEQFF	TGCAGCGCCGAAAGAGGGAACAATGAGCAGTTCTTC
TRBJ1-6	TRBV2	17	NA	NA	CASSDHGGRFNNSPLHF	TGTGCCAGCAGTGACCATGGGGGCCGGTTCAATAATTCACCCCTCCACTTT
TRBJ1-1	TRBV6-5	15	NA	NA	CASSPSGRGNTEAFF	TGTGCCAGCAGCCCCTCTGGCAGGGGAAACACTGAAGCTTTCTTT
TRBJ2-4	TRBV12-3/TRBV12-4	15	NA	NA	CASSLLSIAKNIQYF	TGTGCCAGCAGTTTATTGAGCATAGCCAAAAACATTCAGTACTTC
TRBJ1-2	TRBV29-1	13	many	TRBD1	CSVGTVFNYGYTF	TGCAGCGTCGGGACAGTGTTCAACTATGGCTACACCTTC
TRBJ2-3	TRBV27	17	NA	NA	CASSLGGAPPSTDTQYF	TGTGCCAGCAGTTTAGGAGGTGCACCTCCAAGCACAGATACGCAGTATTTT
TRBJ1-2	TRBV27	14	NA	NA	CASSLLGEGNGYTF	TGTGCCAGCAGTTTATTAGGAGAGGGCAATGGCTACACCTTC
TRBJ1-2	TRBV6-6	12	many	NA	CASSSAGYGYTF	TGTGCCAGCAGTTCCGCGGGCTATGGCTACACCTTC
TRBJ1-4	TRBV20-1	14	few	NA	CSAVRWGSDEKLFF	TGCAGTGCTGTTCGTTGGGGCTCCGATGAAAAACTGTTTTTT
TRBJ2-3	TRBV5-1	13	NA	NA	CASSTSGEDTQYF	TGCGCCAGCAGCACATCAGGTGAAGATACGCAGTATTTT
TRBJ2-1	TRBV27	14	NA	TRBD2	CASSFGLAEGTQFF	TGTGCCAGCAGTTTTGGGCTAGCGGAGGGGACCCAGTTCTTC
TRBJ2-1	TRBV12-3/TRBV12-4	15	few	NA	CASTSWVTAYNEQFF	TGTGCCAGCACCTCGTGGGTCACCGCCTACAATGAGCAGTTCTTC
TRBJ1-2	TRBV28	12	few	NA	CASSSGLDGYTF	TGTGCCAGCAGTTCCGGGTTGGATGGCTACACCTTC
TRBJ2-5	TRBV6-1	15	NA	TRBD1	CASREKGAVQETQYF	TGTGCCAGCAGAGAAAAGGGGGCAGTTCAAGAGACCCAGTACTTC
TRBJ1-2	TRBV5-1	16	NA	TRBD1	CASSLAGTGGARGYTF	TGCGCCAGCAGCTTGGCCGGGACAGGGGGCGCGAGGGGCTACACCTTC
TRBJ1-4	TRBV15	16	NA	NA	CATSRPEWGKGEKLFF	TGTGCCACCAGCAGACCGGAGTGGGGGAAAGGAGAAAAACTGTTTTTT
TRBJ2-7	TRBV27	15	NA	TRBD2	CVSSSVGTSGHEQYF	TGTGTCAGCAGTTCAGTCGGGACTAGCGGGCACGAGCAGTACTTC
TRBJ2-7	TRBV4-1	16	NA	TRBD1	CASSQGGQASSYEQYF	TGCGCCAGCAGCCAGGGTGGACAGGCTAGCTCCTACGAGCAGTACTTC
TRBJ2-5	TRBV20-1	12	NA	NA	CSAGAQPETQYF	TGCAGTGCGGGTGCCCAGCCTGAGACCCAGTACTTC
TRBJ2-7	TRBV6-2/TRBV6-3	14	few	TRBD2	CASKSGRTPYEQYF	TGTGCCAGTAAAAGCGGGAGGACCCCCTACGAGCAGTACTTC
TRBJ2-7	TRBV20-1	17	NA	TRBD2	CSAGRLADTSISYEQYF	TGCAGTGCTGGGAGACTAGCGGATACCAGTATCTCCTACGAGCAGTACTTC
TRBJ1-2	TRBV12-3/TRBV12-4	13	NA	NA	CASSLAIIGGYTF	TGTGCCAGCAGTTTAGCGATCATCGGGGGCTACACCTTC
TRBJ2-7	TRBV29-1	13	NA	NA	CSVKQADMYEQYF	TGCAGCGTGAAGCAGGCAGACATGTACGAGCAGTACTTC